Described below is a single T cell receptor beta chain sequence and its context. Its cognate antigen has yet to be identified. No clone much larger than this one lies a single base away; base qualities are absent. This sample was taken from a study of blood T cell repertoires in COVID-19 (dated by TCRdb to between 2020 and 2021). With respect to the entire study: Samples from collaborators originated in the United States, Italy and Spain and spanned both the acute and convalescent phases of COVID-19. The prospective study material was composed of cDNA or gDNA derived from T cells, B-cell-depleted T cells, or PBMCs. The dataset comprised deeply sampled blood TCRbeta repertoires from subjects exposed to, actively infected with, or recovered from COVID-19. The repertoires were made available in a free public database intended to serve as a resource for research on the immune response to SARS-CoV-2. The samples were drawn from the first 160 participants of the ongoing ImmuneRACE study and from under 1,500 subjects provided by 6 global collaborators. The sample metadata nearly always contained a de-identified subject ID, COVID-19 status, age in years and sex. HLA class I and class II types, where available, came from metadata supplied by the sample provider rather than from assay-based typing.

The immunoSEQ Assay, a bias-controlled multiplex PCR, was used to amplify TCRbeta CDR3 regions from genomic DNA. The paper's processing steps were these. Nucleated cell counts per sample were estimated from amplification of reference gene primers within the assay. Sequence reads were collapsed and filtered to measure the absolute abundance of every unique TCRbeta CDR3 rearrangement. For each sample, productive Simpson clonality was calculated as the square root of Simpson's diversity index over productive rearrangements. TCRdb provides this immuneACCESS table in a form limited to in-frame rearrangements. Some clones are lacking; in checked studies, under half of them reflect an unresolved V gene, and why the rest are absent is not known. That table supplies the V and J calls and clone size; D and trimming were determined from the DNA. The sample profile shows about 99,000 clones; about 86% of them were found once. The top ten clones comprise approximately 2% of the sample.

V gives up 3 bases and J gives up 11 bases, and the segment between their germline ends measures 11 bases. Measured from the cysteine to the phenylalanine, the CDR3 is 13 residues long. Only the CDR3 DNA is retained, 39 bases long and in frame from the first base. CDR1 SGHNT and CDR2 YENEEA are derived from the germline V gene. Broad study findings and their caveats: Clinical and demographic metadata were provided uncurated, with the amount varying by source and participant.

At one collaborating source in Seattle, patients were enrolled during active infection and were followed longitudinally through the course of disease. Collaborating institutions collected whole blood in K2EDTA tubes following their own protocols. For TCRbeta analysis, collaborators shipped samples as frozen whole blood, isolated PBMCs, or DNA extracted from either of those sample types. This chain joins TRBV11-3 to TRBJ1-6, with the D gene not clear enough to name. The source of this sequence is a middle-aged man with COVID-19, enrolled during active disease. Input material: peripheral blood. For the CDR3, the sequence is CASSFDRQTPLHF. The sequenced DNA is TGTGCCAGCAGCTTTGATCGACAAACACCCCTCCACTTT.